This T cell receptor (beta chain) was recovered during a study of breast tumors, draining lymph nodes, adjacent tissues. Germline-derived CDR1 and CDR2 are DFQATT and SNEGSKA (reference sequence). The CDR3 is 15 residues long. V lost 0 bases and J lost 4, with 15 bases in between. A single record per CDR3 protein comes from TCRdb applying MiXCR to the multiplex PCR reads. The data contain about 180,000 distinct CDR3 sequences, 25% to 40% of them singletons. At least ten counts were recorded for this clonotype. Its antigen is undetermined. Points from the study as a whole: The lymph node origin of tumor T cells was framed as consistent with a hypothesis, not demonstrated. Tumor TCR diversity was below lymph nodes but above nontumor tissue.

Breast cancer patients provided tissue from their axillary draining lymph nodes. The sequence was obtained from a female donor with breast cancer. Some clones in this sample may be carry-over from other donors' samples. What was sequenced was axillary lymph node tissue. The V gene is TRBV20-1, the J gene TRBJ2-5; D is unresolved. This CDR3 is CSARDGFGFGETQYF. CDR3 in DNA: TGCAGTGCTAGAGATGGTTTCGGGTTTGGAGAGACCCAGTACTTC.